These 18 T cell receptor beta chains were all obtained from the same sample, sequenced in a study of T cell clonotyping in hematopoietic cell transplantation. The method was immunoSEQ multiplex PCR; TCRdb's version includes in-frame clones alone and lacks a portion of them. The data hold about 14,000 clones, with 85% to 90% observed a single time. Sequences were derived from PBMCs, sampled 100 days after allogeneic stem cell transplant. Source of these receptors: a male patient in his forties or fifties who had an allogeneic stem cell transplant from an unrelated donor, so T cells may come from the graft donor. Some clones in this sample may be carry-over from other donors' samples.

This rearrangement joins TRBV7-8 to TRBJ2-7; D not certain. Trimming removed 4 bases from V and 0 bases from J, with 16 bases in between. The CDR3 is 16 residues long. The germline CDR1 and CDR2 sequences are SGHVS and FQNEAQ. This CDR3 reads CASSSKPGLSSYEQYF. CDR3 nucleotides: TGTGCCAGCAGCTCGAAACCGGGCCTCAGCTCCTACGAGCAGTACTTC.

This clone was detected only a few times. This rearrangement joins TRBV10-3 to TRBJ2-1; 8 bases agree with TRBD1. Germline CDR1 is ENHRY and CDR2 is SYGVKD. V shed 6 bases, J shed 5 bases, and the junction held 3 bases outside the gene matches. The CDR3 sequence is 13 residues long. This CDR3 reads CAIRTGADNEQFF. The CDR3 DNA reads TGTGCCATCAGGACAGGGGCCGACAATGAGCAGTTCTTC.

The chain joins TRBV29-1 to TRBJ2-2, with D unclear. This CDR3 has 13 residues. The V and J ends lost 7 bases and 4 bases respectively, with 13 bases between them. Germline loops: CDR1 SQVTM, CDR2 ANQGSEA. The CDR3 DNA follows: TGCAGCGGGGAACTTGCAGGCACCGGGGAGCTGTTTTTT. It is translated as CSGELAGTGELFF.

This chain joins TRBV29-1 and TRBJ2-1, with 9 nucleotides matching TRBD1. CDR1 SQVTM and CDR2 ANQGSEA come from the germline V gene. The CDR3 extends over 12 amino acids. Trimming removed 6 bases from V and 5 bases from J; junction bases left unmatched: 2. The CDR3 coding sequence is TGCAGCGTGGGACAGGGCAACAATGAGCAGTTCTTC. Translated: CSVGQGNNEQFF.

The V and J genes are TRBV21-1 and TRBJ2-5; the D call in the table, TRBD1, was not verified against the DNA. TRBV21-1 is given as a pseudogene. The CDR3 extends over 18 amino acids. CDR3 residues: CASSGTFTGTGTQETQYF. In DNA form, the CDR3 reads TGTGCCAGCAGCGGGACCTTTACGGGGACAGGGACCCAAGAGACCCAGTACTTC.

The chain is built from TRBV27 and TRBJ1-6; no reliable D call. V lost 2 bases, J lost 8 bases, and 13 bases lay in between. The CDR3 is 15 amino acids. Germline CDR1 reads MNHEY; CDR2 reads SMNVEV (reference sequence). The CDR3 protein is CASSLGGSTDSPLHF. In DNA form, the CDR3 reads TGTGCCAGCAGTTTAGGAGGGTCTACGGATTCACCCCTCCACTTT.

This clone occurred a few times. V and J are TRBV10-3 and TRBJ1-2; D call uncertain. Germline V gene lookup returns CDR1 ENHRY and CDR2 SYGVKD. V was trimmed by 0 bases and J by 6 bases, leaving 5 bases between them. The CDR3 is 12 amino acids. The CDR3 loop reads CAISESGNGYTF. The CDR3, as DNA: TGTGCCATCAGTGAGTCGGGAAATGGCTACACCTTC.

This chain joins TRBV5-1 and TRBJ2-2; D call uncertain. The germline V gene encodes CDR1 SGHRS and CDR2 YFSETQ. The CDR3 length is 15 residues. V was cut by 2 bases and J by 2 bases, with 10 bases left in between. The DNA for the CDR3 is TGCGCCAGCAGCTTTTCAGGACCCAACACCGGGGAGCTGTTTTTT. Its translation: CASSFSGPNTGELFF.

V gene TRBV27 combines with J gene TRBJ2-3; 16 bases fit TRBD2. CDR3 length: 18 residues. V was pared by 9 bases and J by 5 bases, with 14 bases of the junction left unmatched. CDR1 is MNHEY and CDR2 is SMNVEV in the germline V gene (reference sequence). The CDR3 DNA reads TGTGCCAGTGCGACAGGAATGGGACTAGCGGGAGGGAGAGATACGCAGTATTTT. This sequence encodes CASATGMGLAGGRDTQYF.

This sequence joins TRBV7-2 and TRBJ2-1; a weak D match, TRBD2 (6 bases). Germline V gene sequence: CDR1 SGHTA, CDR2 FQGNSA. This CDR3 spans 15 amino acids. V was shortened by 5 bases and J by 7 bases, with 18 bases between the two germline ends. The CDR3 loop is CASSRRAQTLNEQFF. In DNA, the CDR3 is TGTGCCAGCAGCCGGAGGGCGCAAACCCTTAATGAGCAGTTCTTC.

V gene TRBV5-1 combines with J gene TRBJ1-1, with TRBD1 matching over 8 bases. This CDR3 region has 16 residues. The germline V gene encodes CDR1 SGHRS and CDR2 YFSETQ. The ends lost 0 bases at V and 1 base at J; junction bases unmatched: 5. The DNA of the CDR3 is TGCGCCAGCAGCTTGGAACCCAGGGGGCGGAACACTGAAGCTTTCTTT. It specifies CASSLEPRGRNTEAFF. Combining the CDR3 with reference TRBV5-1 and TRBJ1-1 gives the whole variable domain KAGVTQTPRYLIKTRGQQVTLSCSPISGHRSVSWYQQTPGQGLQFLFEYFSETQRNKGNFPGRFSGRQFSNSRSEMNVSTLELGDSALYLCASSLEPRGRNTEAFFGQGTRLTVV.

V usage is TRBV5-1 and J usage is TRBJ2-3, with 9 positions matching TRBD1. The CDR3 contains 16 residues. Germline CDR1 and CDR2: SGHRS and YFSETQ. J was trimmed by 2 bases and V by 2 bases; bases with no gene match: 6. The CDR3 here is CASSFLQGAATDTQYF. The CDR3 DNA reads as TGCGCCAGCAGCTTTCTACAGGGGGCGGCCACAGATACGCAGTATTTT.

V and J are TRBV11-3 and TRBJ1-5, with no clear D. Germline-derived CDR1 and CDR2 are SGHNT and YENEEA. Trimming removed 1 base from V and 0 bases from J, with 22 bases in between. The CDR3 is made up of 20 amino acids. This CDR3 reads CASSLGQFYRRWYSNQPQHF. The CDR3 region has the DNA TGTGCCAGCAGCTTAGGGCAGTTTTATAGGAGGTGGTATAGCAATCAGCCCCAGCATTTT.

The chain uses TRBV6-6 and TRBJ1-1; TRBD1 is a possible D gene (5 bases). Trimming removed 7 bases from V and 5 bases from J, with 5 bases in between. Germline V CDR1 and CDR2: MNHNY, SVGAGI (reference sequence). This CDR3 region has 10 residues. The CDR3 DNA is TGTGCCAGCAAGGGGACTGAAGCTTTCTTT. Translated, it gives CASKGTEAFF.

This clone showed up just a few times. The chain is built from TRBV20-1 and TRBJ1-2; D remains ambiguous. Germline V gives CDR1 DFQATT, CDR2 SNEGSKA (reference sequence). The V end was cut by 6 bases, the J end by 8 bases, with 10 bases between. CDR3 length equals 10 residues. The CDR3 DNA is TGCAGTGCCGGGGAACCCGGCTACACCTTC. Protein sequence: CSAGEPGYTF.

The rearrangement uses TRBV6-5 and TRBJ2-2; tentative D call: TRBD2 (6 bases). Per germline, CDR1 MNHEY and CDR2 SVGAGI. The CDR3 loop spans 14 amino acids. Trimming removed 2 bases from V and 5 bases from J, with 9 bases in between. The CDR3 nucleotides are TGTGCCAGCAGTTACGGGGAGGAAACCGGGGAGCTGTTTTTT. Translated: CASSYGEETGELFF.

This chain connects TRBV7-9 to TRBJ1-1; no reliable D call. Germline V gene sequence: CDR1 SEHNR, CDR2 FQNEAQ (reference sequence). The ends were cut back, 4 bases at V and 4 bases at J, with 13 bases in the middle. The CDR3 runs to 14 residues. CDR3 residues: CASSSITATTEAFF. The CDR3 DNA is TGTGCCAGCAGCTCCATCACAGCGACCACTGAAGCTTTCTTT.

This clone was found a few times. The chain uses TRBV30 and TRBJ2-3; D is possibly TRBD2 (5 bases). Germline CDR1 reads GTSNPN; CDR2 reads SVGIG (reference sequence). The CDR3 loop spans 19 amino acids. The germline V and J ends were trimmed by 0 bases and 0 bases, with 22 bases remaining between them. This CDR3 is CAWSVEVQITGSSTDTQYF. In nucleotides, the CDR3 is TGTGCCTGGAGTGTAGAGGTACAGATTACGGGGTCTAGCACAGATACGCAGTATTTT.